These 15 T cell receptor beta chains share one sample of origin, sequenced in a study of vaccination and CD4 T cells after COVID-19. The Oncomine TCR Beta short-read assay generated sequence data from the DNA of cultured CD4+ T cells. TCRdb fed the PCR reads into MiXCR, producing one record per CDR3 protein. The table includes about 20,000 distinct CDR3 sequences, approximately 48% detected once. Treatment in this sample: roughly ten-day PBMC culture with coronavirus spike peptide pools or control peptides (ViraFEST assay). For these TCRs, the target antigens are not known. Sequenced: CD4+ T cells from blood, cultured in vitro. The receptors here all came from a human donor who had recovered from COVID-19.

The rearrangement links TRBV6-1 to TRBJ1-2, with 8 bases matching TRBD1. This CDR3 region has 15 residues. Germline values: CDR1 MNHNS, CDR2 SASEGT. V lost 1 base and J lost 1; bases outside the gene matches: 2. CDR3 protein: CASSEETGDNYGYTF. The DNA for the CDR3 is TGTGCCAGCAGTGAAGAGACAGGGGATAACTATGGCTACACCTTC.

This clonotype was seen more than once but under ten times. The chain uses TRBV20-1 and TRBJ1-2, with 10 positions matching TRBD1. The CDR3 spans 16 residues. Germline assignment: CDR1 DFQATT and CDR2 SNEGSKA (reference sequence). The V segment lost 0 bases and the J segment 5 bases; nucleotides outside the gene matches: 9. The CDR3 here is CSARDLGTGVTYGYTF. The CDR3 DNA reads TGCAGTGCTAGAGATCTCGGGACAGGGGTTACATATGGCTACACCTTC.

The genes are TRBV6-1 and TRBJ2-7; 10 bases map to TRBD2. The CDR3 length is 13 residues. V lost 5 bases to trimming and J lost 6 bases; unmatched junction nucleotides: 4. Germline V gene data show CDR1 as MNHNS and CDR2 as SASEGT. CDR3 in amino acids: CASSLAGAGEQYF. The CDR3, as DNA: TGTGCCAGCAGTCTAGCGGGAGCAGGCGAGCAGTACTTC.

This clonotype was picked up a small number of times. The V and J genes are TRBV7-9 and TRBJ1-2, with D tentatively TRBD1 (6 bases). The CDR3 loop spans 15 amino acids. The germline V gene encodes CDR1 SEHNR and CDR2 FQNEAQ (reference sequence). The V and J ends lost 5 bases and 8 bases respectively, with 21 bases between them. The CDR3 region has the DNA TGTGCCAGCAGCCCACAGGGAGAGGGGATCTCAGGCTACACCTTC. It encodes CASSPQGEGISGYTF. Based on the CDR3 plus reference TRBV7-9 and TRBJ1-2, the full variable domain is DTGVSQNPRHKITKRGQNVTFRCDPISEHNRLYWYRQTLGQGPEFLTYFQNEAQLEKSRLLSDRFSAERPKGSFSTLEIQRTEQGDSAMYLCASSPQGEGISGYTFGSGTRLTVV.

The J gene is TRBJ2-1, the V gene TRBV6-1; 8 bases agree with TRBD1. The CDR3 has 19 residues. Germline CDR1 MNHNS, CDR2 SASEGT. V gave up 6 bases and J gave up 7 bases; unmatched junction bases: 23. CDR3 amino acids: CASRDRQGPTHQVRNEQFF. The CDR3 bases are TGTGCCAGCAGGGACCGACAGGGGCCGACCCACCAAGTACGGAATGAGCAGTTCTTC.

The chain carries TRBV5-6 and TRBJ1-6; D is unclear. V was trimmed by 0 bases and J by 6 bases, leaving 13 bases between them. The CDR3 is 16 amino acids. Germline V CDR1 and CDR2: SGHDT, YYEEEE. CDR3 protein: CASSLVGSWGNSPLHF. For the CDR3, the DNA is TGTGCCAGCAGCTTGGTAGGCTCCTGGGGTAATTCACCCCTCCACTTT.

The chain employs TRBV11-2 and TRBJ1-2, with no clear D. Germline CDR1 and CDR2: SGHAT and FQNNGV. This CDR3 region has 13 residues. Trimming left V 0 bases short and J 7 bases short, with 9 bases between. In nucleotides, the CDR3 is TGTGCCAGCAGCTTAGACCTGTTCAGTGGCTACACCTTC. Translation gives CASSLDLFSGYTF.

This clonotype was detected a few times. The chain has TRBV11-3 and TRBJ2-7, with 8 bases lining up with TRBD2. CDR1 SGHNT and CDR2 YENEEA come from the germline V gene. The trim removed 5 bases at V and 5 bases at J, leaving 8 bases unmatched. This CDR3 comprises 14 residues. This CDR3 reads CASSARREGDEQYF. DNA for the CDR3: TGTGCCAGCAGCGCCCGACGGGAGGGGGACGAGCAGTACTTC.

The genes are TRBV5-1 and TRBJ1-1; TRBD1 aligns across 11 bases. With V trimmed by 4 bases and J by 4 bases, 3 bases remained unmatched. CDR3 length: 14 amino acids. Germline lookup yields CDR1 SGHRS and CDR2 YFSETQ. CDR3 nucleotides: TGCGCCAGCAGCCCCGGGACAGGGGGCACTGAAGCTTTCTTT. As protein: CASSPGTGGTEAFF.

The chain combines TRBV5-4 with TRBJ2-2; TRBD2 matches at 10 bases. The CDR3 extends over 14 amino acids. V trimming: 10 bases; J trimming: 5 bases; junction bases outside the gene matches: 8. Germline V gene data show CDR1 as SGHNT and CDR2 as YYREEE (reference sequence). CDR3 in DNA: TGTGCCTCGAGTCCAGCGGGAGGGACCGGGGAGCTGTTTTTT. This encodes CASSPAGGTGELFF.

This rearrangement joins TRBV7-2 to TRBJ2-3; D uncertain. Trimming cost V 6 bases and J 2 bases, with 12 bases left between them. This CDR3 spans 14 amino acids. CDR1 and CDR2 from the germline V gene are SGHTA and FQGNSA. CDR3 amino acids: CASRSPGYTDTQYF. The CDR3 nucleotides read TGTGCCAGCAGGTCCCCCGGTTACACAGATACGCAGTATTTT.

The gene calls are TRBV18 and TRBJ1-1; D might be TRBD1 (5 bases). This CDR3 has 14 amino acids. Germline CDR1 is KGHSH and CDR2 is LQKENI. Trimming left V 1 base short and J 3 bases short, with 9 bases between. CDR3 nucleotide sequence: TGTGCCAGCTCACCACGGGGGACGGACACTGAAGCTTTCTTT. Translated, it gives CASSPRGTDTEAFF.

This chain uses TRBV20-1 with TRBJ1-2, with a weak D call TRBD1 (5 bases). Germline V gene lookup returns CDR1 DFQATT and CDR2 SNEGSKA (reference sequence). Trimming removed 5 bases from V and 0 bases from J, with 7 bases in between. The CDR3 loop spans 12 amino acids. CDR3 coding DNA: TGCAGTGCTCCGGGACCTAACTATGGCTACACCTTC. It encodes CSAPGPNYGYTF.

In this sample, this clonotype turned up a few times. V is TRBV28 and J is TRBJ2-2; TRBD2 is a possible D gene (6 bases). Trimming stripped 7 bases from V and 6 bases from J, with 15 bases between. This CDR3 is built from 14 residues. CDR1 is MDHEN, CDR2 SYDVKM, per germline. CDR3 sequence (DNA): TGTGCCAGCACTACGGGAGCGGTTGCCGGGGAGCTGTTTTTT. The encoded protein is CASTTGAVAGELFF.

This sequence joins TRBV5-1 and TRBJ2-7, with a possible D match to TRBD2 (6 bases). The V gene's germline CDR1 is SGHRS and CDR2 YFSETQ. This CDR3 is built from 15 residues. Trimming pared 4 bases from V and 2 bases from J, leaving 16 bases between. This CDR3 reads CASSGGTPTPYEQYF. CDR3 coding DNA: TGCGCCAGCAGCGGGGGGACTCCGACCCCCTACGAGCAGTACTTC. The entire variable domain, with the rest obtained from reference TRBV5-1 and TRBJ2-7, is as follows: KAGVTQTPRYLIKTRGQQVTLSCSPISGHRSVSWYQQTPGQGLQFLFEYFSETQRNKGNFPGRFSGRQFSNSRSEMNVSTLELGDSALYLCASSGGTPTPYEQYFGPGTRLTVT.